This TCR beta chain was sequenced in a study of blood T cell repertoires in COVID-19. Germline V gene data show CDR1 as SGHNT and CDR2 as YYREEE (reference sequence). The V gene end was trimmed by 4 bases and the J gene end by 2 bases; junction bases not matched to a gene: 6. The CDR3 sequence is 14 residues long. The repertoire was sequenced with immunoSEQ multiplex PCR; TCRdb's copy has only in-frame clones and lacks some. Of about 170,000 clones detected, roughly 88% appear once; the ten largest clones hold over 12%. The receptor was derived from a man aged 45-60 years who had recovered from COVID-19. Material: PBMCs or T cells enriched from blood (not recorded which). J is TRBJ2-7 and V is TRBV5-4; 7 bases agree with TRBD2. DNA of the CDR3: TGTGCCAGCAGCCCATGGGAGGGAGCCTACGAGCAGTACTTC. Translation: CASSPWEGAYEQYF. Full variable domain (rest looked up from reference TRBV5-4 and TRBJ2-7): ETGVTQSPTHLIKTRGQQVTLRCSSQSGHNTVSWYQQALGQGPQFIFQYYREEENGRGNFPPRFSGLQFPNYSSELNVNALELDDSALYLCASSPWEGAYEQYFGPGTRLTVT.